This T cell receptor (beta chain) was captured in a study of blood T cell repertoires in COVID-19. Study-wide context: Italy, Spain and the United States were the sources of the convalescent and acute COVID-19 samples. The analysed material was cDNA or gDNA that came from T cells, B-cell-depleted T cells, or PBMCs.

TCRdb's table, derived via immunoSEQ multiplex PCR, lists solely in-frame clones and lacks some. The sample lists 60,000 to 65,000 clones; roughly three quarters were seen once. With 4 bases removed from V and 4 bases from J, the gap between germline ends came to 10 bases. Germline CDR1 LGHDT, CDR2 YNNKEL (reference sequence). This CDR3 spans 14 amino acids. Input material: peripheral blood. The chain uses TRBV3-1 (or the pseudogene TRBV3-2) and TRBJ2-2; D unclear. This TCR derives from a woman older than 75 with active or convalescent COVID-19. The CDR3 DNA is TGTGCCAGCAGCCCGACACATTCCACCGGGGAGCTGTTTTTT. Its translation is CASSPTHSTGELFF.